This T cell receptor (beta chain) was retrieved from a study of shared clonotypes between healthy human individuals. The study, taken as a whole, reports: Inspection by rarefaction showed sorted-subset sequencing to be incomplete despite large depth. Richness estimates generally favored naive over memory subsets. Limited genetic and exposure-history diversity came from having few donors.

The protocol was immunoSEQ multiplex PCR, while the TCRdb copy is restricted to in-frame clones and leaves out a portion. This table has under 1,100,000 clones, around 74% appearing once. Trimming pared 3 bases from V and 9 bases from J, leaving 13 bases between. The germline CDR1 and CDR2 sequences are SGHTS and YDEGEE. This CDR3 comprises 14 residues. In the case of this clone: As yet, its antigen is unknown.

This receptor was obtained from a man aged 18-30 years in good health. The sequenced sample was memory CD4+ T cells sorted from blood. Specified subset: CD45RA-negative fraction. The V gene is TRBV5-8, the J gene TRBJ1-6, with D perhaps matching TRBD1 (5 bases). This CDR3 is CASSSDSGSSPLHF. The CDR3 bases are TGTGCCAGCAGCTCTGACAGTGGAAGTTCACCCCTCCACTTT.